A selection of T cell receptor beta chains follows, all from one sample in a study of shared T cell receptors in the human thymus. Data came from immunoSEQ multiplex PCR; TCRdb stores just in-frame clones and leaves some out. The sample consists of hundreds of thousands of clones, over 75% of them appearing once. The same specimen was also included in a second study, on human thymus T cells.

The sequenced material came from thymocytes. All receptors derive from a girl younger than two with a congenital heart defect. The CDR3 runs from the conserved cysteine through the conserved F or W. A D gene is named only where the DNA matches it firmly. The listing skips clone size in some rows; elsewhere it reads once, few, many or a size class.

J gene: TRBJ2-1
D gene: TRBD2
V gene: TRBV4-1
clone size: .
CDR3 DNA: TGCGCCAGCACTCCGGGACTAGCGTACAATGAGCAGTTCTTC
CDR3 protein: CASTPGLAYNEQFF

J gene: TRBJ2-3
D gene: TRBD2
V gene: TRBV5-5
clone size: .
CDR3 DNA: TGTGCCAGCAGCTTCCCACTAGCGGGGCAAACAGATACGCAGTATTTT
CDR3 protein: CASSFPLAGQTDTQYF

J gene: TRBJ2-7
D gene: .
V gene: TRBV6-5
clone size: .
CDR3 DNA: TGTGCCAGCTGGGGCACCCAAGGGGACGAGCAGTACTTC
CDR3 protein: CASWGTQGDEQYF

J gene: TRBJ1-5
D gene: .
V gene: TRBV19
clone size: .
CDR3 DNA: TGTGCCAGTAGTATAGATCCGAGACAGGACGAGTCCAATCAGCCCCAGCATTTT
CDR3 protein: CASSIDPRQDESNQPQHF

J gene: TRBJ2-1
D gene: .
V gene: TRBV2
clone size: .
CDR3 DNA: TGTGCCAGCAGTGAAGCGCTTCCGGGCAGGGGTTTGGGTGAGCAGTTCTTC
CDR3 protein: CASSEALPGRGLGEQFF

J gene: TRBJ2-5
D gene: TRBD2
V gene: TRBV28
clone size: .
CDR3 DNA: TGTGCCAGCAGGACTAGCGGGGGGCGGGAGACCCAGTACTTC
CDR3 protein: CASRTSGGRETQYF

J gene: TRBJ2-7
D gene: .
V gene: TRBV9
clone size: .
CDR3 DNA: TGTGCCAGCAGCGTAGCTGGGAGTAAGCAGTACTTC
CDR3 protein: CASSVAGSKQYF

J gene: TRBJ1-2
D gene: TRBD1
V gene: TRBV9
clone size: once
CDR3 DNA: TGTGCCAGCAGCCCCCGACAGGGCCCTTTCTATGGCTACACCTTC
CDR3 protein: CASSPRQGPFYGYTF

J gene: TRBJ1-6
D gene: .
V gene: TRBV15
clone size: .
CDR3 DNA: TGTGCCACCAGCAGGCCTGGGGGCCGGAATTCACCCCTCCACTTT
CDR3 protein: CATSRPGGRNSPLHF

J gene: TRBJ1-2
D gene: .
V gene: TRBV29-1
clone size: .
CDR3 DNA: TGCAGCGTTGACCCAGGGACTAACTATGGCTACACCTTC
CDR3 protein: CSVDPGTNYGYTF

J gene: TRBJ1-2
D gene: TRBD1
V gene: TRBV29-1
clone size: .
CDR3 DNA: TGCAGCCCCGGTCGAGTAGGGGGCCTTCTGGGCTACACCTTC
CDR3 protein: CSPGRVGGLLGYTF

J gene: TRBJ1-3
D gene: .
V gene: TRBV6-5
clone size: few
CDR3 DNA: TGTGCCAGCAGTGCGACAGGTATCTCTGGAAACACCATATATTTT
CDR3 protein: CASSATGISGNTIYF

J gene: TRBJ2-4
D gene: .
V gene: TRBV27
clone size: few
CDR3 DNA: TGTGCCAGCAGAGCGGACAGCCGGGAAGCCAAAAACATTCAGTACTTC
CDR3 protein: CASRADSREAKNIQYF

J gene: TRBJ2-3
D gene: .
V gene: TRBV29-1
clone size: .
CDR3 DNA: TGCAGCGTTGGCTCAGGGGCCCAGGCAGATACGCAGTATTTT
CDR3 protein: CSVGSGAQADTQYF

J gene: TRBJ2-2
D gene: .
V gene: TRBV15
clone size: few
CDR3 DNA: TGTGCCACCAGAAACGTCACCCTGGACAGAAACGCCGGGGAGCTGTTTTTT
CDR3 protein: CATRNVTLDRNAGELFF

J gene: TRBJ2-2
D gene: TRBD1
V gene: TRBV18
clone size: .
CDR3 DNA: TGTGCCAGCTCACCTCACAACAGGGGACCCCCCGTAAAGGACACCGGGGAGCTGTTTTTT
CDR3 protein: CASSPHNRGPPVKDTGELFF

J gene: TRBJ1-1
D gene: .
V gene: TRBV27
clone size: .
CDR3 DNA: TGTGCCAGCAGTAAACAGGCTCCCTGTGAAGCTTTCTTT
CDR3 protein: CASSKQAPCEAFF

J gene: TRBJ2-3
D gene: TRBD2
V gene: TRBV2
clone size: .
CDR3 DNA: TGTGCCAGCAAACCGGGACTAGCGGGGGGGCCGGATACGCAGTATTTT
CDR3 protein: CASKPGLAGGPDTQYF

J gene: TRBJ1-4
D gene: .
V gene: TRBV6-6
clone size: .
CDR3 DNA: TGTGCCAGCAGTTACTGTTGGGGGGTTGGCGAAAAACTGTTTTTT
CDR3 protein: CASSYCWGVGEKLFF

J gene: TRBJ2-5
D gene: TRBD1
V gene: TRBV2
clone size: .
CDR3 DNA: TGTGCCAGCAGAGACCCCGACAGGGGGCATGTCAAGACCCAGTACTTC
CDR3 protein: CASRDPDRGHVKTQYF